This T cell receptor beta chain stems from a study of T cells in Graves' hyperthyroidism and ophthalmopathy. Study observations and caveats: A median around 5.9 months before onset, the model predicted ophthalmopathy.

Amplification targeted TCR beta CDR3 regions from RNA transcripts. HTBI primers were the set used in a first-round RT-PCR of the TCR CDR3. MiXCR, applied by TCRdb to the multiplex PCR reads, yields one record per CDR3 protein. The repertoire has over 700,000 distinct CDR3 sequences, around 39% of them found once; the top ten carry roughly 8.3%. As concerns this clonotype: Its cognate antigen is unknown.

Newly diagnosed hyperthyroidism patients aged 18 to 65 years had disease lasting under 2 months. Uncontrolled infection, other autoimmune disease, pregnancy or lactation disqualified patients from enrolment. The length of the CDR3 is 17 residues. The trim removed 11 bases at V and 5 bases at J, leaving 23 bases unmatched. Germline V gives CDR1 SNHLY, CDR2 FYNNEI. The specimen sequenced was blood. The rearrangement uses TRBV2 and TRBJ1-2; 7 bases agree with TRBD1. The TCR comes from a young man with Graves' hyperthyroidism. Here the CDR3 DNA reads TGTGCCGCGGGTTCCGTCTTGGGACAGACCGGGGATTATGGCTACACCTTC. Protein product: CAAGSVLGQTGDYGYTF. Full variable domain (rest looked up from reference TRBV2 and TRBJ1-2): EPEVTQTPSHQVTQMGQEVILRCVPISNHLYFYWYRQILGQKVEFLVSFYNNEISEKSEIFDDQFSVERPDGSNFTLKIRSTKLEDSAMYFCAAGSVLGQTGDYGYTFGSGTRLTVV.